This record concerns one TCR beta chain sequence. The data were obtained in a study of blood T cell repertoires in COVID-19. Background on the study: COVID-19 samples, acute and convalescent, were from the United States, Italy and Spain. T cells, B-cell-depleted T cells, or PBMCs provided the cDNA or gDNA that served as material.

Authors' data handling: Estimates of nucleated cell counts were drawn from the amplification of reference gene primers. The protocol was immunoSEQ multiplex PCR, while the TCRdb copy is restricted to in-frame clones and leaves out a portion. V and J calls plus clone size are reproduced from that table; the DNA served to infer D and trimming. The sample includes about 67,000 clones, approximately 75% of them seen just once. The length of the CDR3 is 16 residues. Deletions cut 7 bases from V and 4 bases from J, with 17 bases between. In germline, CDR1 is SNHLY, CDR2 FYNNEI. This receptor was identified in a woman in her fifties or sixties with acute or convalescent COVID-19. The V gene is TRBV2, the J gene TRBJ2-6; weak D call: TRBD2 (6 bases). The sequenced sample consisted of peripheral blood. The CDR3 loop is CASNGLGGAGANVLTF. CDR3 DNA: TGTGCCAGCAATGGGCTGGGGGGTGCCGGGGCCAACGTCCTGACTTTC.